A single sample gave rise to the 4 T cell receptor beta chains below, sequenced in a study of cytotoxic CD8 clonotypes in ibrutinib-treated CLL. Clones were sequenced by immunoSEQ multiplex PCR, and TCRdb holds only the in-frame ones, with some missing. The sample contains 300,000 to 350,000 clones, 70% to 80% of which appear only once. This specimen was PBMCs, taken before ibrutinib treatment. These TCRs come from a human donor with chronic lymphocytic leukemia.

The chain has TRBV7-3 and TRBJ2-7, with D unresolved. Germline loops: CDR1 SGHTA, CDR2 FQGTGA. Trimming took off 5 bases at V and 1 base at J, with 9 bases between the two ends. The CDR3 consists of 13 residues. The CDR3 reads CASSHGPSYEQYF. DNA for the CDR3: TGTGCCAGCAGCCACGGCCCGTCCTACGAGCAGTACTTC.

This clone was observed a few times. The chain recombines TRBV30 with TRBJ1-1; possibly TRBD1 for D (5 bases). Germline V gives CDR1 GTSNPN, CDR2 SVGIG (reference sequence). V was trimmed by 4 bases and J by 1 base, leaving 13 bases between them. CDR3 size: 14 residues. CDR3 in amino acids: CAWKPPGANTEAFF. The CDR3 DNA is TGTGCCTGGAAACCACCTGGGGCGAACACTGAAGCTTTCTTT.

This chain joins TRBV2 and TRBJ1-2, with 9 bases lining up with TRBD1. CDR1 and CDR2 from the germline V gene are SNHLY and FYNNEI. There are 15 residues in the CDR3. V lost 5 bases and J lost 2; bases outside the gene matches: 6. The CDR3 loop reads CASSPPGQGNYGYTF. Written as DNA, the CDR3 is TGTGCCAGCAGTCCTCCGGGACAGGGAAACTATGGCTACACCTTC.

This chain uses TRBV27 with TRBJ1-1, with D perhaps TRBD1 (6 bases). The germline V gene encodes CDR1 MNHEY and CDR2 SMNVEV (reference sequence). The CDR3 runs 14 residues. Trimming took 4 bases from V and 5 from J, leaving 14 bases between them. CDR3: CASSYQPRGTEAFF. CDR3 in DNA: TGTGCCAGCAGTTACCAACCAAGGGGGACTGAAGCTTTCTTT.